This record covers a single TCR beta chain. Germline CDR1 SGHAT, CDR2 FQNNGV. The V gene end was trimmed by 5 bases and the J gene end by 0 bases; junction bases not matched to a gene: 6. This CDR3 has 15 residues. In the study's own analysis: Nucleated cell counts were estimated from reference gene primer amplification. The method was immunoSEQ multiplex PCR; TCRdb's version includes in-frame clones alone and lacks a portion of them. V and J calls and clone size are copied from that table; D and trimming were computed from the DNA. This table holds fewer than 40,000 clones, around 79% found once. The sample originates from a study of blood T cell repertoires in COVID-19. Study-level information: PBMCs, B-cell-depleted T cells, or T cells were the source of the cDNA or gDNA that made up the material.

The sequenced sample consisted of peripheral blood. The sequence was obtained from an older man with acute or convalescent COVID-19. V usage is TRBV11-2 and J usage is TRBJ1-1; 7 bases align to TRBD1. In DNA, the CDR3 is TGTGCCAGCAGCGCATCAGGGGGTATGAACACTGAAGCTTTCTTT. Its translation is CASSASGGMNTEAFF.